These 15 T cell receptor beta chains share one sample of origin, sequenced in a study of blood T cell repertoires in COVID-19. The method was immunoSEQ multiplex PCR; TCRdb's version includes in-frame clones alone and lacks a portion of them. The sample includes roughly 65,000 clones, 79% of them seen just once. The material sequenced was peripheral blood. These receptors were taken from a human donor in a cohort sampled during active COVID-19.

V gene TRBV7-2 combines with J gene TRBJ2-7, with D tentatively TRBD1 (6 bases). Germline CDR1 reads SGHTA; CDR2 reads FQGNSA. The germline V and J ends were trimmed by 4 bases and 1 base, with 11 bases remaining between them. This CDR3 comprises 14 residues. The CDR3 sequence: CASSSNRVSYEQYF. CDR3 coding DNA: TGTGCCAGCAGCTCGAACAGGGTGTCCTACGAGCAGTACTTC.

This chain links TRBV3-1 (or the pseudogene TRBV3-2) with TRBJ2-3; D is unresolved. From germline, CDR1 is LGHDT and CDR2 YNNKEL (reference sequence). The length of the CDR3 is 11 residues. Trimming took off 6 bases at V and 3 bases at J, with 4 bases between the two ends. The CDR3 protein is CASSQTDTQYF. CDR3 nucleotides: TGTGCCAGCAGTCAGACAGATACGCAGTATTTT.

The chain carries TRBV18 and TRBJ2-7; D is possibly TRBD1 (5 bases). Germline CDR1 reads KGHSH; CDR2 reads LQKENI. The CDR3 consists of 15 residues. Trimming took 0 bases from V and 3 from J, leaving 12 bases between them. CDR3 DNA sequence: TGTGCCAGCTCACCACCGAAGGGGTCCCGCTACGAGCAGTACTTC. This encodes CASSPPKGSRYEQYF.

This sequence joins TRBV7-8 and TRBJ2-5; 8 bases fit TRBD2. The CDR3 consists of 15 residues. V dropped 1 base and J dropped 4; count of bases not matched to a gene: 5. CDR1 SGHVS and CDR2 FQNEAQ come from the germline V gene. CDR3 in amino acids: CASSLEWGLGETQYF. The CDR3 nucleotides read TGTGCCAGCAGCTTAGAGTGGGGACTAGGAGAGACCCAGTACTTC.

CDR3 residues: CASRGMGATDTQYF. Here the CDR3 DNA reads TGTGCCAGCAGGGGGATGGGGGCCACAGATACGCAGTATTTT. The V gene is TRBV3-1 (or the pseudogene TRBV3-2), the J gene TRBJ2-3; TRBD1 might be the D (6 bases). Per germline, CDR1 LGHDT and CDR2 YNNKEL (reference sequence). V was clipped by 6 bases and J by 2 bases, with 12 bases between them. The CDR3 consists of 14 residues.

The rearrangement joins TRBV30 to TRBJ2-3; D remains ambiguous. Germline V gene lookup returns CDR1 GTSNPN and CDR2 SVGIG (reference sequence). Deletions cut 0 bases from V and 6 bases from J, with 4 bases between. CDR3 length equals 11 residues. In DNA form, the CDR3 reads TGTGCCTGGAGTGTACGGGATACGCAGTATTTT. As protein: CAWSVRDTQYF.

The CDR3 DNA is TGCAGTGCCTTCCCCCAAGAGACCCAGTACTTC. It yields the protein CSAFPQETQYF. The chain combines TRBV20-1 with TRBJ2-5; D is undetermined. The CDR3 has 11 residues. CDR1 is DFQATT, CDR2 SNEGSKA, per germline (reference sequence). V was cut by 6 bases and J by 1 base, with 6 bases left in between.

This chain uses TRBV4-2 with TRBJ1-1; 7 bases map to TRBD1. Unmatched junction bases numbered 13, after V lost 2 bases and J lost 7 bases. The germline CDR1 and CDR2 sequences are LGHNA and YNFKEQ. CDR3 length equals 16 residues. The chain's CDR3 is CASSQPPQQGQNEAFF. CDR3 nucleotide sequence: TGTGCCAGCAGCCAACCCCCTCAACAGGGGCAAAATGAAGCTTTCTTT.

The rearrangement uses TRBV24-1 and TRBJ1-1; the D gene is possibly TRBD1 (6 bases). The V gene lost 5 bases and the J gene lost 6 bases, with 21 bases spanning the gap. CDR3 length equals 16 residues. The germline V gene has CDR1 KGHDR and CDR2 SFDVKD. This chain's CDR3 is CATSGGQIGPGSEAFF. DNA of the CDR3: TGTGCCACCAGTGGTGGACAGATCGGACCTGGCTCTGAAGCTTTCTTT.

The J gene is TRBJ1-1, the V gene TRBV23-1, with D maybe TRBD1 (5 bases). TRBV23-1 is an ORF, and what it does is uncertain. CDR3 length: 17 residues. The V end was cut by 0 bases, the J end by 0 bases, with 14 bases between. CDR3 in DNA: TGCGCCAGCAGTCAATCGGATGGGATAGGGGTGAACACTGAAGCTTTCTTT. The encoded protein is CASSQSDGIGVNTEAFF.

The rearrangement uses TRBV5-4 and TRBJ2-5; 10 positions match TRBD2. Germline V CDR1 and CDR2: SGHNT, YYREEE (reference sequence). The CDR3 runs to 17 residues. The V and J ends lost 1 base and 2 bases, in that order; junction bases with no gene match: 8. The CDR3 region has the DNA TGTGCCAGCAGCTTGCGGCTAGCGGGGGCCTTACAAGAGACCCAGTACTTC. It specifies CASSLRLAGALQETQYF.

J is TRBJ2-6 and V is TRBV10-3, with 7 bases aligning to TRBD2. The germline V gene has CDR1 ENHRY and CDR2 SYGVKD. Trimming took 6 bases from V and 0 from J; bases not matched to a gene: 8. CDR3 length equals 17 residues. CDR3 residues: CAISREDWGSGANVLTF. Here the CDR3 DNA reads TGTGCCATCAGCCGGGAGGATTGGGGCTCTGGGGCCAACGTCCTGACTTTC.

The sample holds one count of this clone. CDR3 region: CASSDRQGIGGYTF. The CDR3 DNA is TGTGCCAGCAGCGACAGACAGGGGATCGGAGGCTACACCTTC. The rearrangement joins TRBV7-2 to TRBJ1-2; 8 bases are shared with TRBD1. The CDR3 loop spans 14 amino acids. Germline CDR1 SGHTA, CDR2 FQGNSA. Trimming cost V 5 bases and J 8 bases; bases outside gene matches: 10.

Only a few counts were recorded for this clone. For the CDR3, the DNA is TGCGCCAGCAGCTTAACACCCACCCCCTACGAGCAGTACTTC. This encodes CASSLTPTPYEQYF. The gene calls are TRBV5-1 and TRBJ2-7; D is uncertain. Per the germline V gene, CDR1 is SGHRS and CDR2 is YFSETQ. Trimming took off 2 bases at V and 2 bases at J, with 11 bases between the two ends. This CDR3 comprises 14 residues.

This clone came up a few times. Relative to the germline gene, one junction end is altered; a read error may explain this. The CDR3 spells CASSRAGTGVRDF. For the CDR3, the DNA is TGTGCCAGCAGCCGAGCCGGGACAGGGGTGAGGGACTTC. This chain uses TRBV6-5 with TRBJ2-5; TRBD1 matches at 10 bases. The CDR3 spans 13 residues. Per germline, CDR1 MNHEY and CDR2 SVGAGI.